Sequencing of this T cell receptor (beta chain) was carried out in a study of cytomegalovirus exposure and HLA in healthy donors. Whole-study results and caveats: Researchers counted roughly 150 TCR beta chains as cytomegalovirus-associated. Roughly even sequencing depth across donors was the assumption behind the presence/absence analyses. Most TCR sequences showed up rarely, but some public TCRs showed up in many donors. Later work associated fewer than 20,000 TCR beta sequences with HLA alleles at 0.05 false discovery rate.

In the PCR, 60 Vbeta and 13 Jbeta primers were used. Repertoires were generated with immunoSEQ multiplex PCR, while TCRdb's copy carries only in-frame clones and drops some. This table holds around 270,000 clones, 80% found once. Note on this clone: Antigen unknown.

The sequencing input was PBMCs. The clonotype was recovered from a girl aged 2 to 10 in good health and CMV-seronegative.

CDR3 region: CATSSGNTIYF. The DNA for the CDR3 is TGTGCCACCTCTAGTGGAAACACCATATATTTT. The V and J genes are TRBV2 and TRBJ1-3; no definite D call. The CDR3 is made up of 11 amino acids. The germline V gene has CDR1 SNHLY and CDR2 FYNNEI. Trimming left V 10 bases short and J 3 bases short, with 7 bases between.